A single sample gave rise to the 21 T cell receptor beta chains below, sequenced in a study of radiotherapy plus CTLA-4 blockade in lung cancer. Only in-frame clones appear in the TCRdb table, and some are missing; sequencing was by immunoSEQ multiplex PCR. Of fewer than 140,000 clones detected, around 85% appear once; the ten largest clones hold 2.4%. The sequenced sample was peripheral blood, obtained from a patient treated with radiotherapy plus ipilimumab. The source of these receptors is a human donor with non-small cell lung cancer that progressed on radiotherapy plus ipilimumab. Some clones in this sample may be carry-over from other donors' samples.

This clone was detected only once. The chain joins TRBV5-1 to TRBJ1-1, with D possibly matching TRBD1 (6 bases). V lost 2 bases to trimming and J lost 4 bases, with 12 bases between them. The germline V gene encodes CDR1 SGHRS and CDR2 YFSETQ. This CDR3 comprises 14 residues. CDR3: CASSFDGGATEAFF. The CDR3 DNA is TGCGCCAGCAGCTTCGATGGGGGGGCCACTGAAGCTTTCTTT.

V gene TRBV18 combines with J gene TRBJ1-2, with D possibly matching TRBD1 (6 bases). The CDR3 has 14 residues. V was pared by 3 bases and J by 1 base, with 9 bases between. Germline CDR1 is KGHSH and CDR2 is LQKENI. CDR3 sequence: CASSPLDSNYGYTF. CDR3 nucleotide sequence: TGTGCCAGCTCACCTCTGGACAGTAACTATGGCTACACCTTC.

V usage is TRBV4-1 and J usage is TRBJ2-7; D gene uncertain. CDR1 MGHRA and CDR2 YSYEKL come from the germline V gene. CDR3 length: 15 amino acids. V lost 0 bases and J 1 base, leaving 10 bases between the germline ends. CDR3 nucleotide sequence: TGCGCCAGCAGCCAAGAGGGCCCTCGGTCCTACGAGCAGTACTTC. This translates into CASSQEGPRSYEQYF.

V usage is TRBV7-2 and J usage is TRBJ1-2; no firm D call. CDR3 size: 14 residues. V was cut by 2 bases and J by 6 bases, with 13 bases left in between. The germline gives CDR1 SGHTA, CDR2 FQGNSA. The CDR3 reads CASSLMGIRNGYTF. The CDR3 bases are TGTGCCAGCAGCTTAATGGGAATTAGGAATGGCTACACCTTC.

The chain has TRBV6-5 and TRBJ1-3; no clear D. From germline, CDR1 is MNHEY and CDR2 SVGAGI. Trimming cost V 10 bases and J 0 bases, with 7 bases left between them. There are 12 residues in the CDR3. CDR3 in DNA: TGTGCCACAACTAACTCTGGAAACACCATATATTTT. Amino acids: CATTNSGNTIYF.

The J gene is TRBJ1-6, the V gene TRBV18, with a possible D match to TRBD1 (6 bases). CDR1 is KGHSH and CDR2 is LQKENI in the germline V gene. The CDR3 runs to 17 residues. The germline V and J ends were trimmed by 3 bases and 6 bases, with 18 bases remaining between them. The CDR3, as DNA: TGTGCCAGCTCACCGGACCCAAGGACAGCTAGTAATTCACCCCTCCACTTT. Translation gives CASSPDPRTASNSPLHF.

The V gene is TRBV7-8, the J gene TRBJ1-5; 8 bases align to TRBD1. Germline CDR1 and CDR2: SGHVS and FQNEAQ. V lost 5 bases, J lost 3 bases, and 6 bases stayed unmatched. CDR3 length equals 15 residues. This CDR3 reads CASSARDRFNQPQHF. The CDR3 DNA sequence: TGTGCCAGCAGCGCCCGGGACAGGTTCAATCAGCCCCAGCATTTT. Using reference TRBV7-8 and TRBJ1-5 for the parts outside the CDR3, the full variable domain is GAGVSQSPRYKVAKRGQDVALRCDPISGHVSLFWYQQALGQGPEFLTYFQNEAQLDKSGLPSDRFFAERPEGSVSTLKIQRTQQEDSAVYLCASSARDRFNQPQHFGDGTRLSIL.

The CDR3 sequence: CASSYSGIGELFF. CDR3 in DNA: TGTGCCAGCAGTTACTCGGGGATCGGGGAGCTGTTTTTT. V usage is TRBV6-6 and J usage is TRBJ2-2; D ambiguous. V was clipped by 0 bases and J by 7 bases, with 6 bases between them. Per the germline V gene, CDR1 is MNHNY and CDR2 is SVGAGI (reference sequence). The CDR3 totals 13 residues.

The chain carries TRBV5-4 and TRBJ2-1; tentative D call: TRBD1 (6 bases). The CDR3 covers 16 residues. The germline gives CDR1 SGHNT, CDR2 YYREEE (reference sequence). The V gene lost 3 bases and the J gene lost 13 bases, with 26 bases spanning the gap. CDR3 DNA sequence: TGTGCCAGCAGCTCCCAAATCATACACCGGGACACCTTACAGTTCTTC. Its translation: CASSSQIIHRDTLQFF.

In this sample, this clone turned up once. The chain links TRBV2 to TRBJ1-6; 8 bases fit TRBD1. With V trimmed by 7 bases and J by 8 bases, 10 bases remained unmatched. This CDR3 has 15 amino acids. Looked up from germline, CDR1 is SNHLY and CDR2 is FYNNEI. The CDR3 DNA is TGTGCCAGCATCGCCTTTGGACAGGGCTATTCACCCCTCCACTTT. Translating gives CASIAFGQGYSPLHF. The full variable domain, in which reference TRBV2 and TRBJ1-6 provide the parts outside the CDR3, is EPEVTQTPSHQVTQMGQEVILRCVPISNHLYFYWYRQILGQKVEFLVSFYNNEISEKSEIFDDQFSVERPDGSNFTLKIRSTKLEDSAMYFCASIAFGQGYSPLHFGNGTRLTVT.

The chain links TRBV2 to TRBJ1-5; D remains ambiguous. Germline values: CDR1 SNHLY, CDR2 FYNNEI. The CDR3 is 15 amino acids. Trimming left V 2 bases short and J 3 bases short, with 11 bases between. CDR3 sequence reads: CASSEREWDNQPQHF. The CDR3 DNA sequence: TGTGCCAGCAGTGAAAGGGAATGGGACAATCAGCCCCAGCATTTT.

This chain uses TRBV6-5 with TRBJ1-2; D is unresolved. V lost 0 bases and J lost 3, with 14 bases in between. Germline CDR1 reads MNHEY; CDR2 reads SVGAGI. The CDR3 extends over 16 amino acids. The CDR3 sequence: CASSYSMLEADYGYTF. In nucleotides, the CDR3 is TGTGCCAGCAGTTACTCGATGCTGGAGGCTGACTATGGCTACACCTTC.

This clone was recorded a few times. The chain combines TRBV6-6 with TRBJ1-4, with TRBD1 identical over 7 bases. J gave up 5 bases and V 4 bases, and 4 bases lay outside the gene matches. Germline V gene data show CDR1 as MNHNY and CDR2 as SVGAGI (reference sequence). The CDR3 length is 14 residues. CDR3 residues: CASSSLGQNEKLFF. As DNA, the CDR3 is TGTGCCAGCAGTTCGCTGGGACAGAATGAAAAACTGTTTTTT.

The chain uses TRBV6-5 and TRBJ1-2; 7 bases map to TRBD1. Germline V lookup: CDR1 MNHEY, CDR2 SVGAGI. The V and J ends lost 3 bases and 8 bases, in that order; junction bases with no gene match: 12. The CDR3 totals 15 residues. The CDR3 nucleotides are TGTGCCAGCAGTTATCTCGACAGGGCGCCGTTCGGCTACACCTTC. Translated: CASSYLDRAPFGYTF.

This clone was recorded only once. The chain employs TRBV7-2 and TRBJ2-7; maybe TRBD1 (7 bases). CDR1 is SGHTA, CDR2 FQGNSA, per germline. V dropped 1 base and J dropped 3 bases, with 16 bases sitting between them. This CDR3 spans 16 amino acids. The CDR3 protein is CASSLGRDRRFYEQYF. In DNA form, the CDR3 reads TGTGCCAGCAGCTTAGGGAGGGACAGAAGGTTCTACGAGCAGTACTTC.

The chain combines TRBV5-6 with TRBJ1-2; a weak D match, TRBD1 (5 bases). V shed 0 bases and J shed 0 bases, with 9 bases lying between them. Germline assignment: CDR1 SGHDT and CDR2 YYEEEE. This CDR3 has 15 residues. CDR3 sequence reads: CASSLVQAANYGYTF. CDR3 nucleotide sequence: TGTGCCAGCAGCTTGGTACAGGCCGCTAACTATGGCTACACCTTC.

The chain carries TRBV13 and TRBJ2-5; D is ambiguous. V was shortened by 1 base and J by 1 base, with 7 bases between the two germline ends. CDR1 PRHDT and CDR2 FYEKMQ come from the germline V gene (reference sequence). This CDR3 contains 14 residues. In nucleotides, the CDR3 is TGTGCCAGCAGCTTAGTATGGCCCCAAGAGACCCAGTACTTC. Encoded protein: CASSLVWPQETQYF.

The V gene is TRBV7-2, the J gene TRBJ1-5, with D tentatively TRBD1 (5 bases). In germline, CDR1 is SGHTA, CDR2 FQGNSA. Trimming removed 1 base at V and 6 bases at J, with 13 bases between. The CDR3 is 15 residues long. DNA of the CDR3: TGTGCCAGCAGCTTAGGAGGGGCGCAGATTCAGCCCCAGCATTTT. Protein sequence: CASSLGGAQIQPQHF.

The gene calls are TRBV15 and TRBJ2-7; maybe TRBD2 (6 bases). Germline loops: CDR1 LNHNV, CDR2 YYDKDF (reference sequence). V lost 2 bases, J lost 2 bases, and 13 bases lay in between. This CDR3 has 15 amino acids. In nucleotides, the CDR3 is TGTGCCACCAGCAGATCTACAGGAGGGACCTACGAGCAGTACTTC. Translating it yields CATSRSTGGTYEQYF.

V gene TRBV9 combines with J gene TRBJ1-2; 7 bases align to TRBD1. Germline V gives CDR1 SGDLS, CDR2 YYNGEE. The J segment lost 6 bases and the V segment lost 4 bases, leaving 12 bases of the junction unmatched. The CDR3 is 15 residues long. The CDR3: CASSRTGQSENGYTF. Written as DNA, the CDR3 is TGTGCCAGCAGCCGAACGGGACAGTCCGAAAATGGCTACACCTTC.

The chain employs TRBV7-8 and TRBJ2-4; tentatively, D is TRBD1 (5 bases). The CDR3 runs 17 residues. V was clipped by 5 bases and J by 2 bases, with 19 bases between them. The V gene's germline CDR1 is SGHVS and CDR2 FQNEAQ. The CDR3: CASSPLGRAMTKNIQYF. The CDR3 DNA reads as TGTGCCAGCAGCCCCCTAGGCAGGGCTATGACCAAAAACATTCAGTACTTC.